The 18 T cell receptor beta chains in this list originate from one sample, sequenced in a study of blood T cell repertoires in COVID-19. The data were produced by immunoSEQ multiplex PCR, yet TCRdb's version contains in-frame clones alone and is incomplete. The sample yields approximately 300,000 clones, under 90% seen once. The sequencing sample was made of PBMCs or T cells enriched from blood (not recorded which). The receptor source for this set is a woman younger than 30 who had recovered from COVID-19.

J is TRBJ2-1 and V is TRBV11-2, with D possibly TRBD2 on 7 matching bases. Germline V gene sequence: CDR1 SGHAT, CDR2 FQNNGV. V lost 6 bases and J 6 bases, leaving 18 bases between the germline ends. The CDR3 totals 15 residues. CDR3 DNA: TGTGCCAGCAGTCTCGGGGGGCGCGGGGTCAATGAGCAGTTCTTC. It is translated as CASSLGGRGVNEQFF.

The CDR3 is CASSERDLSEQFF. CDR3 DNA sequence: TGTGCCAGCAGTGAGAGGGACTTAAGTGAGCAGTTCTTC. V gene TRBV6-1 combines with J gene TRBJ2-1; D perhaps matches TRBD2 (6 bases). The CDR3 sequence is 13 residues long. Germline V CDR1 and CDR2: MNHNS, SASEGT. V lost 3 bases and J lost 9, with 12 bases in between.

This clone was recorded only once. The chain is built from TRBV5-5 and TRBJ2-5; D gene unclear. Trimming cost V 2 bases and J 2 bases, with 10 bases left between them. The germline V gene encodes CDR1 SGHKS and CDR2 YYEKEE (reference sequence). The CDR3 has 14 residues. For the CDR3, the DNA is TGTGCCAGCAGCTTCGGTTATTTACAAGAGACCCAGTACTTC. This encodes CASSFGYLQETQYF.

The CDR3 spells CASSQEWTDTYNSPLHF. The CDR3 DNA reads as TGTGCCAGCAGCCAAGAATGGACTGACACCTATAATTCACCCCTCCACTTT. This chain links TRBV3-1 (or the pseudogene TRBV3-2) with TRBJ1-6, with no clear D. V lost 0 bases, J lost 2 bases, and 11 bases lay in between. Germline V lookup: CDR1 LGHDT, CDR2 YNNKEL (reference sequence). This CDR3 spans 17 amino acids.

This clone has a single count. The chain links TRBV7-9 to TRBJ1-3, with D perhaps matching TRBD1 (5 bases). The CDR3 consists of 16 residues. Germline V gene lookup returns CDR1 SEHNR and CDR2 FQNEAQ (reference sequence). V was trimmed by 5 bases and J by 2 bases, leaving 16 bases between them. The CDR3 DNA follows: TGTGCCAGCAGCCCCACCGGGGACTCGGCTGGAAACACCATATATTTT. Residues: CASSPTGDSAGNTIYF.

Note on this clone: Other DNA sequences from this sample encode an identical CDR3 as well. The V gene is TRBV5-1, the J gene TRBJ2-7; unclear D gene. V dropped 0 bases and J dropped 1 base, with 5 bases sitting between them. Germline V gives CDR1 SGHRS, CDR2 YFSETQ. The length of the CDR3 is 13 residues. CDR3 residues: CASSLGQSYEQYF. Written as DNA, the CDR3 is TGCGCCAGCAGCTTGGGTCAGTCCTACGAGCAGTACTTC.

The J gene is TRBJ2-1, the V gene TRBV2; maybe TRBD2 (5 bases). Trimming took 3 bases from V and 4 from J, leaving 10 bases between them. This CDR3 is built from 14 residues. Germline V lookup: CDR1 SNHLY, CDR2 FYNNEI. CDR3 nucleotides: TGTGCCAGCAGTGAGATACGGGGATACAATGAGCAGTTCTTC. Protein product: CASSEIRGYNEQFF.

The chain carries TRBV14 and TRBJ1-1, with D hard to call. Per germline, CDR1 SGHDN and CDR2 FVKESK. The V end was cut by 4 bases, the J end by 7 bases, with 10 bases between. This CDR3 comprises 12 residues. This CDR3 is CASSPGGIEAFF. The CDR3 DNA follows: TGTGCCAGCAGCCCAGGAGGTATTGAAGCTTTCTTT.

Comment on this clone: Within the sample, other DNA sequences also encode this same CDR3. The rearrangement joins TRBV5-1 to TRBJ1-1; D gene uncertain. Trimming cost V 4 bases and J 1 base, with 8 bases left between them. From germline, CDR1 is SGHRS and CDR2 YFSETQ. The CDR3 totals 13 residues. As DNA, the CDR3 is TGCGCCAGCAGCCCGGGAGGGAACACTGAAGCTTTCTTT. Its protein is CASSPGGNTEAFF.

The rearrangement uses TRBV19 and TRBJ2-1, with 15 bases aligning to TRBD2. The CDR3 loop spans 19 amino acids. Germline trimming cut 4 bases from V and 2 bases from J; bases unmatched to any gene: 9. Germline V gene data show CDR1 as LNHDA and CDR2 as SQIVND (reference sequence). CDR3 DNA: TGTGCCAGTAGTAGATGGGGACTAGCGGGAGGTGACGCCTACAATGAGCAGTTCTTC. This gives the protein CASSRWGLAGGDAYNEQFF.

This chain links TRBV6-1 with TRBJ2-7; D might be TRBD2 (5 bases). Trimming removed 3 bases at V and 5 bases at J, with 14 bases between. Germline loops: CDR1 MNHNS, CDR2 SASEGT. There are 14 residues in the CDR3. CDR3 bases: TGTGCCAGCAGTGAGTTCATTAGCGCCCACGAGCAGTACTTC. Protein product: CASSEFISAHEQYF.

A single count supports this clone. The rearrangement links TRBV7-9 to TRBJ2-7; the D gene is possibly TRBD2 (5 bases). V was cut by 3 bases and J by 3 bases, with 21 bases left in between. The V gene's germline CDR1 is SEHNR and CDR2 FQNEAQ (reference sequence). The CDR3 spans 17 residues. The CDR3 DNA is TGTGCCAGCAGCTTGTCAGAGGGCGAAATTTTATACTACGAGCAGTACTTC. It translates to CASSLSEGEILYYEQYF.

Only one count was recorded for this clone. The chain links TRBV28 to TRBJ1-1, with 7 bases matching TRBD1. CDR3 length: 14 amino acids. Per the germline V gene, CDR1 is MDHEN and CDR2 is SYDVKM. The J segment lost 5 bases and the V segment lost 3 bases, leaving 6 bases of the junction unmatched. The CDR3 DNA reads as TGTGCCAGCAGTTTCTCAGGGGGTGGGACTGAAGCTTTCTTT. Translating gives CASSFSGGGTEAFF.

The genes are TRBV7-3 and TRBJ1-1, with 7 bases lining up with TRBD1. Germline loops: CDR1 SGHTA, CDR2 FQGTGA. This CDR3 has 14 residues. With 6 bases clipped from V and 4 bases from J, the junction kept 8 bases outside the gene matches. The CDR3 protein is CASRPTGESTEAFF. The CDR3 bases are TGTGCCAGCAGGCCAACAGGGGAGAGCACTGAAGCTTTCTTT.

This chain joins TRBV4-1 and TRBJ2-7, with TRBD2 matching 10 bases. Trimming cost V 3 bases and J 0 bases; bases outside gene matches: 11. Germline CDR1 and CDR2: MGHRA and YSYEKL. This CDR3 has 18 amino acids. The CDR3 coding sequence is TGCGCCAGCAGCCATATAGCGGGGGGCTATGCCTACTCCTACGAGCAGTACTTC. This gives the protein CASSHIAGGYAYSYEQYF.

The CDR3 spells CASSITTGGGQPQHF. CDR3 in DNA: TGTGCCAGTAGTATAACGACAGGGGGCGGTCAGCCCCAGCATTTT. V gene TRBV19 combines with J gene TRBJ1-5, with 10 bases fitting TRBD1. Germline CDR1 reads LNHDA; CDR2 reads SQIVND (reference sequence). V lost 2 bases and J lost 6; bases outside the gene matches: 4. The CDR3 is made up of 15 amino acids.

The rearrangement joins TRBV4-1 to TRBJ2-7; possible D gene TRBD1, 5 bases. The CDR3 runs 15 residues. Germline values: CDR1 MGHRA, CDR2 YSYEKL. V lost 4 bases and J lost 2, with 15 bases in between. CDR3 in DNA: TGCGCCAGCAGCCGATCCACAGGCAACACCTACGAGCAGTACTTC. Amino acid sequence: CASSRSTGNTYEQYF.

This CDR3 reads CASCRDSPHNEQFF. CDR3 nucleotides: TGTGCCAGCTGCCGGGACAGCCCCCACAATGAGCAGTTCTTC. The chain employs TRBV6-5 and TRBJ2-1; 7 nucleotides match TRBD1. The CDR3 contains 14 residues. The V and J ends lost 8 bases and 5 bases, in that order; junction bases with no gene match: 9. Germline lookup yields CDR1 MNHEY and CDR2 SVGAGI.